The 2 T cell receptor beta chains given below trace back to one sample, sequenced in a study of shared clonotypes between healthy human individuals. The protocol was immunoSEQ multiplex PCR, while the TCRdb copy is restricted to in-frame clones and leaves out a portion. The table records around 1,100,000 clones, approximately 75% of them present only once. The source material was memory CD4+ T cells from PBMCs. Subset described: CD45RA-negative fraction. The receptors come from a man between 18 and 29 years old in good health. Some clones in this sample may be carry-over from other donors' samples.

The chain is built from TRBV5-1 and TRBJ2-3; D gene uncertain. This CDR3 spans 13 amino acids. CDR1 SGHRS and CDR2 YFSETQ come from the germline V gene. With 4 bases removed from V and 5 bases from J, the gap between germline ends came to 11 bases. The CDR3 coding sequence is TGCGCCAGCAGCCGCGACAACGGAGATACGCAGTATTTT. This gives the protein CASSRDNGDTQYF.

This clone appeared once. The chain employs TRBV5-1 and TRBJ1-4, with D hard to call. V was trimmed by 4 bases and J by 0 bases, leaving 10 bases between them. CDR3 length equals 15 residues. Germline values: CDR1 SGHRS, CDR2 YFSETQ. CDR3 bases: TGCGCCAGCAGCGCTGGCGGGACAACTAATGAAAAACTGTTTTTT. Amino acid sequence: CASSAGGTTNEKLFF. Based on the CDR3 plus reference TRBV5-1 and TRBJ1-4, the full variable domain is KAGVTQTPRYLIKTRGQQVTLSCSPISGHRSVSWYQQTPGQGLQFLFEYFSETQRNKGNFPGRFSGRQFSNSRSEMNVSTLELGDSALYLCASSAGGTTNEKLFFGSGTQLSVL.